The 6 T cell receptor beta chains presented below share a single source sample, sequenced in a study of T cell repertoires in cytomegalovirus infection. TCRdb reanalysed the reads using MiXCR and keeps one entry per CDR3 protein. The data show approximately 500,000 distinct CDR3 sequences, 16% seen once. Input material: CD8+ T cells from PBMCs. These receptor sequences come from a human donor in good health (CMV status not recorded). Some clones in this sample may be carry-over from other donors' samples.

The CDR3 DNA follows: TGTGCCATCAGAACGGGGGCGGATCAGCCCCAGCATTTT. It yields the protein CAIRTGADQPQHF. The rearrangement uses TRBV10-3 and TRBJ1-5; weak D call: TRBD1 (6 bases). Germline CDR1 ENHRY, CDR2 SYGVKD. The CDR3 contains 13 residues. V lost 6 bases and J 5 bases, leaving 11 bases between the germline ends.

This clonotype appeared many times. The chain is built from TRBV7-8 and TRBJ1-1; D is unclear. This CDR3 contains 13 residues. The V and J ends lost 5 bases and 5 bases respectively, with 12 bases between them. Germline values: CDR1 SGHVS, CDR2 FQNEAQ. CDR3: CASSPSWDTEAFF. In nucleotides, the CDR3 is TGTGCCAGCAGCCCCAGCTGGGATACTGAAGCTTTCTTT.

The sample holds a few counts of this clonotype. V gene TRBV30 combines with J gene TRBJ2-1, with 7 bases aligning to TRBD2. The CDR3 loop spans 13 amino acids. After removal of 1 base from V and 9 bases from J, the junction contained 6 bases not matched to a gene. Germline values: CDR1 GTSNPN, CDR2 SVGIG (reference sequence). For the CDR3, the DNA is TGTGCCTGGAGTGAGGGAGGGCCGAGTGAGCAGTTCTTC. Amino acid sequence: CAWSEGGPSEQFF.

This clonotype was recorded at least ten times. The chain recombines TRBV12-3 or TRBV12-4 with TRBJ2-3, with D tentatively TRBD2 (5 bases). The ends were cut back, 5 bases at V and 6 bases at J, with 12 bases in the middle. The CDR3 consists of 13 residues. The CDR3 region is CASSEGSDDTQYF. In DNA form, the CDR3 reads TGTGCCAGCAGTGAAGGGAGCGACGATACGCAGTATTTT.

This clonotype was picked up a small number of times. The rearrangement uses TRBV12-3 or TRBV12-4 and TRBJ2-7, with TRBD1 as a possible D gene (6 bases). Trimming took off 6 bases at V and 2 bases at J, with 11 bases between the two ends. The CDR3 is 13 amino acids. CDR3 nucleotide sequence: TGTGCCAGCAGACCCGGACAGACCTACGAGCAGTACTTC. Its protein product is CASRPGQTYEQYF.

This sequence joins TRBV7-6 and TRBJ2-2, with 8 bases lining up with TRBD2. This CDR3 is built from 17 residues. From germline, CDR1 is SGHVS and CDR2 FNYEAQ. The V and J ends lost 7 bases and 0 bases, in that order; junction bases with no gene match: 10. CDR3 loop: CASTSTSGSANTGELFF. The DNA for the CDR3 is TGTGCCAGCACCAGCACTAGCGGATCCGCGAACACCGGGGAGCTGTTTTTT.